This TCR beta chain was obtained from a study of T cell responses to AZD1222 COVID-19 vaccine. The method was immunoSEQ multiplex PCR; TCRdb's version includes in-frame clones alone and lacks a portion of them. This sample yields 160,000 or so clones, of which around 89% are seen a single time; approximately 4.3% belongs to the top ten. Study-level results: Regions 160-218 and 743-854 held dominance among vaccine-associated CD4 TCRs, which spanned spike. Only after the peak T cell response were repertoires sampled. The donor cohort was predominantly white British with a female majority, and clonal diversity may have been underestimated.

For this clone: Its antigen is unidentified.

The receptor was isolated from an adult who received the AZD1222 COVID-19 vaccine. The material sequenced was peripheral blood, taken 28 days after the second AZD1222 dose.

The CDR3 loop is CASSSRSPADTQYF. The DNA for the CDR3 is TGTGCCAGCAGCTCCCGAAGCCCGGCAGATACGCAGTATTTT. V usage is TRBV7-6 and J usage is TRBJ2-3; D unclear. The germline V and J ends were trimmed by 4 bases and 4 bases, with 12 bases remaining between them. The germline gives CDR1 SGHVS, CDR2 FNYEAQ. The length of the CDR3 is 14 residues.